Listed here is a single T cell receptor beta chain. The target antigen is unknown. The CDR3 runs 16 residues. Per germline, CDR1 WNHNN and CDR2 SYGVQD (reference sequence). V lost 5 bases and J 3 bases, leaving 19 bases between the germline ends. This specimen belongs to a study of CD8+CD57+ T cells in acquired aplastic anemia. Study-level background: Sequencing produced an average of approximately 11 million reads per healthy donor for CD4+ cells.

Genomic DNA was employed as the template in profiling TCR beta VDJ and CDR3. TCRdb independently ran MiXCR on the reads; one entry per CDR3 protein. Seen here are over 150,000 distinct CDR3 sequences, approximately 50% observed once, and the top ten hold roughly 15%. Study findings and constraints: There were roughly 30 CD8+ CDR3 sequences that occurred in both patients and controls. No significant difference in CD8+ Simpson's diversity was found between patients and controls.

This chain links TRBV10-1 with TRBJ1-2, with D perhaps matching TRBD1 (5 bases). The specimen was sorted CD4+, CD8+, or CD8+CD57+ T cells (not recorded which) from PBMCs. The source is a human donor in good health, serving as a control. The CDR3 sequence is CASSPIFTGTHYGYTF. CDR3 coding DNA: TGCGCCAGCAGTCCTATCTTTACGGGGACCCACTATGGCTACACCTTC.